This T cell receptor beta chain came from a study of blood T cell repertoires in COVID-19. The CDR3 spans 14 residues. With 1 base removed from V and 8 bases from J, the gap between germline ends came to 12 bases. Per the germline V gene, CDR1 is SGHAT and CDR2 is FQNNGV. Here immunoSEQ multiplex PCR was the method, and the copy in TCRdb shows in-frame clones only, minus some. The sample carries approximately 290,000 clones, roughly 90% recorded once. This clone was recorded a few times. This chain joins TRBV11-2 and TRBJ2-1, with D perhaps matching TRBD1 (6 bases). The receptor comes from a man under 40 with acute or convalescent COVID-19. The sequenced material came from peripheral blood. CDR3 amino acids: CASSLGTGRHEQFF. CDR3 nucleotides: TGTGCCAGCAGCTTAGGAACAGGGAGACATGAGCAGTTCTTC.